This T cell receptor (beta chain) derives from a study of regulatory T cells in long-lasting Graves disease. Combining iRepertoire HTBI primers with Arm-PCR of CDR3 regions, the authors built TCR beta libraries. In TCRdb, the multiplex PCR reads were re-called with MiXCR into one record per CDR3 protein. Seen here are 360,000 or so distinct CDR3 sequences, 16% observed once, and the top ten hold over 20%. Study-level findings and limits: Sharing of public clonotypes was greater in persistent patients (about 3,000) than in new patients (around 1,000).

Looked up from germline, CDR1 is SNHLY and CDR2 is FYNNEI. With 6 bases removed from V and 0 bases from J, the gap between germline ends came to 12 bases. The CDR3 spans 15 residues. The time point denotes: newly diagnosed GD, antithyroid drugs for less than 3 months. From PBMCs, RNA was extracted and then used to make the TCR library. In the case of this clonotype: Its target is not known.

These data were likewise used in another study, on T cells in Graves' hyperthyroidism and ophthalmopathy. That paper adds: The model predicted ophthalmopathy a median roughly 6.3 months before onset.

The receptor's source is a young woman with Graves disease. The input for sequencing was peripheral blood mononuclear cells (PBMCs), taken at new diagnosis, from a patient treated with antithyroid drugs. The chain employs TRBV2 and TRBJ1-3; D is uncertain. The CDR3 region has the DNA TGTGCCAGCAGCGAATACAGTAGCTCTGGAAACACCATATATTTT. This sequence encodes CASSEYSSSGNTIYF.